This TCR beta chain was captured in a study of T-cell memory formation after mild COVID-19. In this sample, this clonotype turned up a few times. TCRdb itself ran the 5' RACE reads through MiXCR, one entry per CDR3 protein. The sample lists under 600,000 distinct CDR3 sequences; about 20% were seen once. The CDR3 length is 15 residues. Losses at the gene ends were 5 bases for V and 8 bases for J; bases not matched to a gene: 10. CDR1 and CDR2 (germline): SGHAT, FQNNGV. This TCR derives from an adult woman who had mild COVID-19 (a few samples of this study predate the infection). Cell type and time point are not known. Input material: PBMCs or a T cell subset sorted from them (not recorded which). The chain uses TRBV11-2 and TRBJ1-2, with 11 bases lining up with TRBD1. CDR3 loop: CASSLLGQGAGGYTF. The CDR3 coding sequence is TGTGCCAGCAGCCTCCTCGGACAGGGGGCTGGAGGCTACACCTTC.